This T cell receptor (beta chain) was identified during a study of OX40 agonist ivuxolimab in advanced cancers. Concerning this clone itself: Its specificity is unknown.

Assay: immunoSEQ multiplex PCR; the TCRdb copy retains only in-frame clones and omits some. The profile covers fewer than 25,000 clones, with over 60% appearing a single time and 16% taken by the ten largest. Trimming shortened V by 3 bases and J by 0 bases, and 9 bases separated the two germline ends. Germline V CDR1 and CDR2: SGHKS, YYEKEE (reference sequence). This CDR3 comprises 14 residues. The study's findings and limits: Relative to CD4+ cells, CD8+ T cells on average had more expanded clones. Clonal expansion in partial responders at 0.1-3.0 mg/kg ranked among the lowest.

This sequence originates from an adult with an advanced solid tumor such as melanoma, head and neck, liver or kidney cancer. The chain joins TRBV5-5 to TRBJ1-1; no clear D gene. The specimen comprised CD4+ or CD8+ T cells sorted from blood, sampled in a trial of the OX40 agonist ivuxolimab. The CDR3 DNA is TGTGCCAGCAGCTCGGGGTTCATGAACACTGAAGCTTTCTTT. Its protein product is CASSSGFMNTEAFF. Full variable domain (missing parts from reference TRBV5-5 and TRBJ1-1): DAGVTQSPTHLIKTRGQQVTLRCSPISGHKSVSWYQQVLGQGPQFIFQYYEKEERGRGNFPDRFSARQFPNYSSELNVNALLLGDSALYLCASSSGFMNTEAFFGQGTRLTVV.